The 28 T cell receptor beta chains presented below share a single source sample, sequenced in a study of early T cells in non-severe SARS-CoV-2 infection. TCRdb reprocessed the 5' RACE reads with MiXCR, giving one entry per CDR3 protein. This sample has around 70,000 distinct CDR3 sequences, with about 12% found just once. The specimen sequenced was whole blood. Every receptor here comes from an adult who was a healthcare worker with PCR-confirmed SARS-CoV-2 infection or an uninfected control (not recorded which).

To note about this clonotype: A much larger clone sits a single nucleotide away, making a read error possible. Without the conserved terminal phenylalanine or tryptophan, this CDR3 likely stems from a read error. The chain is built from TRBV3-1 and TRBJ2-7, with D perhaps TRBD2 (6 bases). The CDR3 sequence is 14 residues long. Germline loops: CDR1 LGHDT, CDR2 YNNKEL (reference sequence). With 1 base removed from V and 7 bases from J, the gap between germline ends came to 14 bases. The CDR3 nucleotides read TGTGCCAGCAGCCAAGGGGCTAGCGCCAGGGAGCAGTACTGC. Its protein is CASSQGASAREQYC.

This clonotype was seen many times. The chain links TRBV2 to TRBJ2-1; the D gene is possibly TRBD1 (5 bases). The CDR3 covers 12 residues. The germline gives CDR1 SNHLY, CDR2 FYNNEI. V dropped 2 bases and J dropped 8 bases, with 7 bases sitting between them. The CDR3 sequence: CASSERRDEQFF. The CDR3 nucleotides read TGTGCCAGCAGTGAACGCAGGGATGAGCAGTTCTTC.

The CDR3 here is CASSLEAASYEQYF. DNA for the CDR3: TGTGCCAGCAGCTTGGAAGCAGCGTCCTACGAGCAGTACTTC. The V gene is TRBV5-5, the J gene TRBJ2-7; D not resolved. The CDR3 is 14 residues long. V was trimmed by 0 bases and J by 1 base, leaving 8 bases between them. The germline V gene encodes CDR1 SGHKS and CDR2 YYEKEE (reference sequence).

To note about this clonotype: A much bigger clone sits one base away, suggesting this may be a read error. The J gene is TRBJ2-1, the V gene TRBV20-1; a possible D gene is TRBD1 (9 bases). Trimming pared 7 bases from V and 7 bases from J, leaving 20 bases between. The CDR3 has 14 residues. The V gene's germline CDR1 is DFQATT and CDR2 SNEGSKA (reference sequence). DNA of the CDR3: TGCAGTGTTAGCGGGGACAGGGAGGGGAATGAGCAGTTCTTC. Its translation is CSVSGDREGNEQFF.

In this sample, this clonotype turned up a few times. The chain links TRBV7-9 to TRBJ2-5, with D possibly matching TRBD2 (6 bases). The CDR3 loop spans 16 amino acids. V gave up 2 bases and J gave up 5 bases, with 18 bases separating them. Germline V gene lookup returns CDR1 SEHNR and CDR2 FQNEAQ (reference sequence). CDR3 in amino acids: CASSLNGRPRAETQYF. Written as DNA, the CDR3 is TGTGCCAGCAGCTTAAATGGGAGGCCCCGGGCGGAGACCCAGTACTTC.

This clonotype was recorded a few times. The chain links TRBV19 to TRBJ2-1; 7 nucleotides match TRBD2. Germline CDR1 reads LNHDA; CDR2 reads SQIVND (reference sequence). Unmatched junction bases numbered 8, after V lost 3 bases and J lost 3 bases. This CDR3 spans 16 amino acids. Written as DNA, the CDR3 is TGTGCCAGTAGTATGATCCGGGGGAGGGGCTACAATGAGCAGTTCTTC. Amino acid sequence: CASSMIRGRGYNEQFF.

This clonotype was seen many times. V is TRBV27 and J is TRBJ1-1; no clear D gene. The V and J ends lost 6 bases and 0 bases respectively, with 8 bases between them. The CDR3 runs to 13 residues. Germline CDR1 is MNHEY and CDR2 is SMNVEV (reference sequence). CDR3 protein: CASRNIMNTEAFF. The CDR3 nucleotides are TGTGCCAGCAGGAACATAATGAACACTGAAGCTTTCTTT.

This chain uses TRBV7-9 with TRBJ2-1, with 7 bases matching TRBD1. V was clipped by 1 base and J by 1 base; unmatched bases: 4. CDR3 length equals 16 residues. The V gene's germline CDR1 is SEHNR and CDR2 FQNEAQ (reference sequence). This CDR3 is CASSLVQGVSYNEQFF. CDR3 nucleotide sequence: TGTGCCAGCAGCTTAGTTCAGGGGGTTTCCTACAATGAGCAGTTCTTC. Full variable domain (remainder filled in from reference TRBV7-9 and TRBJ2-1): DTGVSQNPRHKITKRGQNVTFRCDPISEHNRLYWYRQTLGQGPEFLTYFQNEAQLEKSRLLSDRFSAERPKGSFSTLEIQRTEQGDSAMYLCASSLVQGVSYNEQFFGPGTRLTVL.

This clonotype was counted between two and nine times. The chain combines TRBV12-3 or TRBV12-4 with TRBJ1-5; 7 bases line up with TRBD1. The CDR3 runs 14 residues. The V segment lost 5 bases and the J segment 9 bases; nucleotides outside the gene matches: 10. The CDR3 DNA follows: TGTGCCAGCAGTCTGACAGGGCCAGGTGGGCCCCAGCATTTT. Its translation is CASSLTGPGGPQHF.

This clonotype was detected only a few times. The rearrangement links TRBV9 to TRBJ2-3, with TRBD2 matching 9 bases. V was clipped by 0 bases and J by 4 bases; unmatched bases: 6. CDR3 length equals 16 residues. Germline V lookup: CDR1 SGDLS, CDR2 YYNGEE. The CDR3 DNA sequence: TGTGCCAGCAGCGTAGCGAATAGCGGGAGCGCAGATACGCAGTATTTT. Its translation is CASSVANSGSADTQYF. The full variable domain, its missing parts supplied by reference TRBV9 and TRBJ2-3, is DSGVTQTPKHLITATGQRVTLRCSPRSGDLSVYWYQQSLDQGLQFLIQYYNGEERAKGNILERFSAQQFPDLHSELNLSSLELGDSALYFCASSVANSGSADTQYFGPGTRLTVL.

This clonotype has at least ten counts. This chain joins TRBV28 and TRBJ1-2, with no clear D. The germline gives CDR1 MDHEN, CDR2 SYDVKM. The CDR3 has 12 residues. The ends were cut back, 10 bases at V and 7 bases at J, with 16 bases in the middle. CDR3 sequence reads: CATQRVVGGYTF. In nucleotides, the CDR3 is TGTGCCACTCAGAGGGTGGTTGGTGGCTACACCTTC.

The V gene is TRBV28, the J gene TRBJ2-1, with D maybe TRBD2 (6 bases). V was cut by 7 bases and J by 3 bases, with 22 bases left in between. Germline values: CDR1 MDHEN, CDR2 SYDVKM. The CDR3 is 17 residues long. In DNA form, the CDR3 reads TGTGCCAGCACCGCGACTAACGGGAGTCGCATCTACAATGAGCAGTTCTTC. It translates to CASTATNGSRIYNEQFF.

This clonotype showed up many times. The chain uses TRBV20-1 and TRBJ2-7, with 10 bases that match TRBD1. The length of the CDR3 is 14 residues. The J segment lost 5 bases and the V segment lost 5 bases, leaving 9 bases of the junction unmatched. CDR1 and CDR2 (germline): DFQATT, SNEGSKA (reference sequence). The CDR3 region has the DNA TGCAGTGCTGTGCCCGGGACAGGGGCAGACGAGCAGTACTTC. Protein: CSAVPGTGADEQYF.

This clonotype was found many times. The V call is TRBV12-3 or TRBV12-4, the J call TRBJ2-7, with D tentatively TRBD1 (6 bases). V was clipped by 1 base and J by 4 bases, with 11 bases between them. This CDR3 has 14 residues. The CDR3: CASSLGGPRYEQYF. For the CDR3, the DNA is TGTGCCAGCAGTTTAGGGGGGCCGAGGTACGAGCAGTACTTC.

This clonotype was recorded at least ten times. The CDR3 DNA reads TGTGCCAGCAGCTTAGGAGACTACCTAAGCTACGAGCAGTACTTC. Amino acids: CASSLGDYLSYEQYF. The chain uses TRBV7-6 and TRBJ2-7; perhaps TRBD2 as D (5 bases). This CDR3 region has 15 residues. In germline, CDR1 is SGHVS, CDR2 FNYEAQ. The V gene lost 1 base and the J gene lost 3 bases, with 13 bases spanning the gap.

The CDR3 DNA reads as TGTGCCGGGGCACGGGATTCATCCTACAATGAGCAGTTCTTC. As protein: CAGARDSSYNEQFF. V gene TRBV30 combines with J gene TRBJ2-1, with D perhaps matching TRBD1 or TRBD2 (5 bases each). The CDR3 is 14 residues long. Between the trimmed V and J ends, which lost 8 bases and 1 base, there was a span of 15 bases. Per germline, CDR1 GTSNPN and CDR2 SVGIG (reference sequence).

The chain uses TRBV20-1 and TRBJ2-7, with TRBD2 identical over 16 bases. V was clipped by 4 bases and J by 3 bases; unmatched bases: 9. This CDR3 comprises 17 residues. In germline, CDR1 is DFQATT, CDR2 SNEGSKA (reference sequence). CDR3 protein: CSANPGTSGRAFYEQYF. CDR3 DNA sequence: TGCAGTGCTAACCCCGGGACTAGCGGGAGGGCTTTCTACGAGCAGTACTTC.

On this clonotype: A single base separates this from a much larger clone, so it may be a read error. CDR3 protein: CSISRDHTGELFF. In nucleotides, the CDR3 is TGCAGTATCTCCAGGGACCACACCGGGGAGCTGTTTTTT. The chain has TRBV20-1 and TRBJ2-2, with D perhaps assigned TRBD1 or TRBD2 (5 bases each). This CDR3 is 13 amino acids long. Germline V lookup: CDR1 DFQATT, CDR2 SNEGSKA (reference sequence). V was clipped by 8 bases and J by 3 bases, with 13 bases between them.

This chain connects TRBV2 to TRBJ2-3; 9 nucleotides align to TRBD2. The germline V gene encodes CDR1 SNHLY and CDR2 FYNNEI. Trimming cost V 4 bases and J 0 bases; bases outside gene matches: 2. The CDR3 totals 15 residues. CDR3 DNA sequence: TGTGCCAGCAGTGGGACTAGCGATAGCACAGATACGCAGTATTTT. Translating gives CASSGTSDSTDTQYF. The full variable domain, with the rest looked up from reference TRBV2 and TRBJ2-3, is EPEVTQTPSHQVTQMGQEVILRCVPISNHLYFYWYRQILGQKVEFLVSFYNNEISEKSEIFDDQFSVERPDGSNFTLKIRSTKLEDSAMYFCASSGTSDSTDTQYFGPGTRLTVL.

The table lists this clonotype with a few counts. The gene calls are TRBV12-3 or TRBV12-4 and TRBJ2-1, with unresolved D. Trimming stripped 2 bases from V and 7 bases from J, with 9 bases between. This CDR3 spans 13 amino acids. Here the CDR3 reads CASSLLFRNEQFF. In DNA form, the CDR3 reads TGTGCCAGCAGTTTACTATTTCGGAATGAGCAGTTCTTC.

For the CDR3, the DNA is TGCAGCATAGCGGGACACACAGATACGCAGTATTTT. This gives the protein CSIAGHTDTQYF. The chain combines TRBV29-1 with TRBJ2-3; TRBD2 matches at 8 bases. The CDR3 is 12 residues long. Germline V CDR1 and CDR2: SQVTM, ANQGSEA. V shed 8 bases, J shed 2 bases, and the junction held 3 bases outside the gene matches.

In its sample, this clonotype was seen many times. The V and J genes are TRBV7-9 and TRBJ2-5, with D unclear. V lost 0 bases and J 3 bases, leaving 5 bases between the germline ends. Germline lookup yields CDR1 SEHNR and CDR2 FQNEAQ (reference sequence). The CDR3 consists of 13 residues. CDR3 in amino acids: CASSLASKETQYF. DNA for the CDR3: TGTGCCAGCAGCTTAGCTAGTAAAGAGACCCAGTACTTC.

This chain connects TRBV15 to TRBJ2-7; either TRBD1 or TRBD2 may fit D (5 bases each). The CDR3 spans 13 residues. Trimming stripped 9 bases from V and 6 bases from J, with 18 bases between. The germline CDR1 and CDR2 sequences are LNHNV and YYDKDF (reference sequence). CDR3 bases: TGTGCCACAGGGACCTCTAAGTTAAGCGAGCAGTACTTC. It specifies CATGTSKLSEQYF.

This clonotype occurred many times. The gene calls are TRBV4-1 and TRBJ2-4, with 8 bases lining up with TRBD2. Trimming cost V 0 bases and J 6 bases; bases outside gene matches: 10. Per the germline V gene, CDR1 is MGHRA and CDR2 is YSYEKL. The CDR3 covers 17 residues. CDR3 loop: CASSQDRRAGVGNIQYF. The CDR3 DNA reads TGCGCCAGCAGCCAAGATCGTCGAGCGGGAGTGGGAAACATTCAGTACTTC.

This clonotype was found many times. The chain uses TRBV28 and TRBJ2-7, with 11 bases identical to TRBD2. V shed 6 bases, J shed 0 bases, and the junction held 4 bases outside the gene matches. There are 15 residues in the CDR3. Germline CDR1 and CDR2: MDHEN and SYDVKM. CDR3 nucleotide sequence: TGTGCCAGCAGGAGACTAGCGGGGAGCTCCTACGAGCAGTACTTC. This sequence encodes CASRRLAGSSYEQYF. The full variable domain, in which reference TRBV28 and TRBJ2-7 provide the parts outside the CDR3, is DVKVTQSSRYLVKRTGEKVFLECVQDMDHENMFWYRQDPGLGLRLIYFSYDVKMKEKGDIPEGYSVSREKKERFSLILESASTNQTSMYLCASRRLAGSSYEQYFGPGTRLTVT.

V and J are TRBV20-1 and TRBJ2-4; 7 bases agree with TRBD1. Germline assignment: CDR1 DFQATT and CDR2 SNEGSKA (reference sequence). The CDR3 is made up of 18 amino acids. With 3 bases clipped from V and 0 bases from J, the junction kept 14 bases outside the gene matches. The CDR3 sequence is CSASEGASSRLAKNIQYF. CDR3 DNA sequence: TGCAGTGCTAGCGAGGGGGCTAGCTCCCGTTTAGCCAAAAACATTCAGTACTTC.

This clonotype was counted ten times or more. The chain employs TRBV28 and TRBJ1-5; 11 bases match TRBD1. The length of the CDR3 is 15 residues. Germline V lookup: CDR1 MDHEN, CDR2 SYDVKM. Trimming took 2 bases from V and 7 from J; bases not matched to a gene: 4. The CDR3 here is CASSLGTGGRQPQHF. The CDR3 nucleotides are TGTGCCAGCAGTTTAGGGACAGGGGGACGACAGCCCCAGCATTTT.

Remarks on this clonotype: A much larger clone lies one base from this, so it may be a read error. The rearrangement links TRBV2 to TRBJ2-7; D possibly corresponds to TRBD2 (6 bases). CDR3 length equals 14 residues. Trimming stripped 11 bases from V and 7 bases from J, with 24 bases between. CDR1 SNHLY and CDR2 FYNNEI come from the germline V gene. The DNA of the CDR3 is TGTGCCTGCGGGACCGGGACTCTTGTTTTGGAGCAGTACTTC. Translating gives CACGTGTLVLEQYF.